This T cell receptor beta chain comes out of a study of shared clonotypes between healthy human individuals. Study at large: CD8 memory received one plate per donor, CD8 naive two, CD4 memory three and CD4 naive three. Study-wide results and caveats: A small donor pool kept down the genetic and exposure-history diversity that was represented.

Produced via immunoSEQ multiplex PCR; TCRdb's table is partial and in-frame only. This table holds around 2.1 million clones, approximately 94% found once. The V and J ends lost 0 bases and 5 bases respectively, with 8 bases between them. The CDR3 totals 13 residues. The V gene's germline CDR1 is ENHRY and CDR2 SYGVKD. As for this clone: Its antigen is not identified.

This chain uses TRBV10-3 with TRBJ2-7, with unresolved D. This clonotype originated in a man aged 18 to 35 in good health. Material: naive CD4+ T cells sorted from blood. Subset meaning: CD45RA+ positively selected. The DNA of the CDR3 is TGTGCCATCAGTGAGTCCTGGGTGAACGAGCAGTACTTC. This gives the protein CAISESWVNEQYF.